The rows below give T cell receptor beta chains drawn from one sample of a study of CD8 T cells in Susac syndrome. From the immunoSEQ multiplex PCR reads, TCRdb called clonotypes with MiXCR, one entry per CDR3 protein. The sample consists of roughly 200,000 distinct CDR3 sequences, roughly 94% of them appearing once. What was sequenced was CD4+ T cells from PBMCs. The source of these receptors is a human donor with multiple sclerosis. Each CDR3 is given with its conserved first and last residue. D genes are given only for firm matches. Only some rows state a clone size, as once, few, many or a class for expanded clones.

>12|NA|NA|TRBV3-1|TRBJ2-7
CASSQGVSEQYF
TGTGCCAGCAGCCAAGGAGTGAGCGAGCAGTACTTC
>12|NA|NA|TRBV3-1|TRBJ1-6
CASSHTNSPLHF
TGTGCCAGCAGCCATACGAACTCACCCCTCCACTTT
>14|NA|NA|TRBV4-2|TRBJ1-5
CASSRSQVNQPQHF
TGTGCCAGCAGCCGCTCCCAGGTAAATCAGCCCCAGCATTTT
>13|TRBD1|NA|TRBV27|TRBJ1-2
CASSSGTVYGYTF
TGTGCCAGCAGTTCCGGGACAGTCTATGGCTACACCTTC
>14|NA|NA|TRBV20-1|TRBJ1-2
CSAPIAGWGYGYTF
TGCAGTGCCCCCATAGCGGGTTGGGGGTATGGCTACACCTTC
>19|TRBD2|NA|TRBV20-1|TRBJ2-1
CSARDLILRGGTWNNEQFF
TGCAGTGCTAGAGATCTGATACTGCGGGGGGGAACCTGGAACAATGAGCAGTTCTTC
>19|TRBD2|NA|TRBV3-1|TRBJ2-5
CASSQAGRPGTSGEETQYF
TGTGCCAGCAGCCAAGCTGGCCGCCCCGGGACTAGCGGGGAGGAGACCCAGTACTTC
>13|TRBD1|once|TRBV29-1|TRBJ1-1
CSGERQGGTEAFF
TGCAGCGGGGAGAGACAGGGAGGGACTGAAGCTTTCTTT
>16|NA|NA|TRBV3-1|TRBJ1-6
CASSQDVGTPGSPLHF
TGTGCCAGCAGCCAAGATGTGGGAACTCCAGGATCACCCCTCCACTTT
>15|NA|NA|TRBV7-8|TRBJ2-7
CASSLGARTDYEQYF
TGTGCCAGCAGCTTAGGAGCTAGGACGGACTACGAGCAGTACTTC
>15|TRBD1|NA|TRBV3-1|TRBJ2-7
CASRSALTGTYEQYF
TGTGCCAGCAGGTCCGCTTTGACAGGGACCTACGAGCAGTACTTC
>13|TRBD2|NA|TRBV29-1|TRBJ2-1
CSVLAGISNEQFF
TGCAGCGTGCTAGCGGGGATCAGCAATGAGCAGTTCTTC
>13|NA|NA|TRBV6-5|TRBJ1-1
CASSEVPGTEAFF
TGTGCCAGCAGCGAAGTCCCGGGGACTGAAGCTTTCTTT
>11|NA|NA|TRBV29-1|TRBJ2-3
CSAGYPDTQYF
TGCAGCGCGGGGTACCCAGATACGCAGTATTTT
>12|NA|NA|TRBV29-1|TRBJ2-3
CSVEQGTDTQYF
TGCAGCGTTGAACAGGGCACAGATACGCAGTATTTT
>13|NA|NA|TRBV20-1|TRBJ1-2
CSAREGRNYGYTF
TGCAGTGCTAGAGAAGGGCGAAACTATGGCTACACCTTC
>13|NA|NA|TRBV10-1|TRBJ2-7
CAITGTESYEQYF
TGCGCCATCACGGGGACCGAATCCTACGAGCAGTACTTC
>16|NA|NA|TRBV15|TRBJ2-4
CATSRDPLRTKNIQYF
TGTGCCACCAGCAGAGATCCTTTAAGGACCAAAAACATTCAGTACTTC
>15|NA|NA|TRBV3-1|TRBJ2-7
CASSLQGDITYEQYF
TGTGCCAGCAGCCTACAGGGTGACATAACCTACGAGCAGTACTTC
>13|NA|NA|TRBV10-3|TRBJ2-1
CAITPDSYNEQFF
TGTGCCATCACCCCCGACAGCTACAATGAGCAGTTCTTC
>13|NA|NA|TRBV27|TRBJ1-2
CASSFGPLYGYTF
TGTGCCAGCAGTTTCGGACCGCTCTATGGCTACACCTTC
>12|NA|few|TRBV30|TRBJ2-3
CAWSGSTDTQYF
TGTGCCTGGAGTGGATCTACAGATACGCAGTATTTT
>13|NA|NA|TRBV12-3/TRBV12-4|TRBJ1-3
CASSLGVGNTIYF
TGTGCCAGCAGTCTCGGCGTCGGAAACACCATATATTTT
>13|NA|NA|TRBV30|TRBJ1-2
CAWSRPRESGYTF
TGTGCCTGGAGTCGGCCAAGGGAGAGTGGCTACACCTTC
>15|NA|NA|TRBV5-1|TRBJ2-7
CASRHTGGALYEQYF
TGCGCCAGCAGACATACTGGAGGGGCGTTGTACGAGCAGTACTTC
>15|NA|NA|TRBV5-1|TRBJ2-7
CASSFPSVPTYEQYF
TGCGCCAGCAGCTTTCCCAGCGTACCCACCTACGAGCAGTACTTC
>13|NA|NA|TRBV20-1|TRBJ1-4
CSAREGGNEKLFF
TGCAGTGCTAGAGAGGGGGGAAATGAAAAACTGTTTTTT
>15|NA|NA|TRBV18|TRBJ1-5
CASSPPRDTNQPQHF
TGTGCCAGCTCACCACCGCGGGACACTAATCAGCCCCAGCATTTT
>13|NA|NA|TRBV7-3|TRBJ2-1
CASSTNLYNEQFF
TGTGCCAGCAGCACTAACCTCTACAATGAGCAGTTCTTC
>14|NA|NA|TRBV20-1|TRBJ2-3
CSAGPGFSTDTQYF
TGCAGTGCTGGCCCGGGCTTCAGCACAGATACGCAGTATTTT
>15|TRBD1|NA|TRBV2|TRBJ1-5
CASSGTGGKDQPQHF
TGTGCCAGCAGCGGGACAGGGGGCAAGGATCAGCCCCAGCATTTT
>11|NA|NA|TRBV6-6|TRBJ2-1
CASTVYNEQFF
TGTGCCAGTACAGTGTACAATGAGCAGTTCTTC
>14|TRBD1|NA|TRBV20-1|TRBJ2-3
CSARVSRAGGTQYF
TGCAGTGCTAGAGTCTCCAGGGCAGGGGGTACGCAGTATTTT
>17|NA|once|TRBV27|TRBJ2-6
CASSLGQTRSGANVLTF
TGTGCCAGCAGTCTCGGACAGACACGCTCTGGGGCCAACGTCCTGACTTTC
>13|NA|NA|TRBV20-1|TRBJ2-5
CSARERGRETQYF
TGCAGTGCTCGGGAGAGGGGGCGGGAGACCCAGTACTTC
>13|NA|NA|TRBV5-6|TRBJ1-1
CASSLTGRTEAFF
TGTGCCAGCAGCTTGACAGGGAGGACTGAAGCTTTCTTT
>11|NA|NA|TRBV20-1|TRBJ1-6
CSARAGTPLHF
TGCAGTGCTAGAGCGGGGACCCCCCTCCACTTT
>15|NA|NA|TRBV20-1|TRBJ2-5
CSARDGGASQETQYF
TGCAGTGCTAGAGATGGCGGGGCCTCCCAAGAGACCCAGTACTTC
>14|NA|NA|TRBV29-1|TRBJ2-1
CSVKGYGSYNEQFF
TGCAGCGTTAAGGGGTATGGCTCCTACAATGAGCAGTTCTTC
>14|NA|few|TRBV19|TRBJ1-1
CASSIGTGNTEAFF
TGTGCCAGTAGTATAGGCACAGGGAACACTGAAGCTTTCTTT
>14|NA|NA|TRBV5-4|TRBJ2-3
CASSLDPSTDTQYF
TGTGCCAGCAGCTTGGACCCGAGCACAGATACGCAGTATTTT
>16|TRBD2|NA|TRBV4-2|TRBJ2-5
CASSQDPLAGVETQYF
TGTGCCAGCAGCCAAGATCCCCTAGCGGGGGTTGAGACCCAGTACTTC
>13|NA|NA|TRBV7-7|TRBJ2-5
CASSSSSQETQYF
TGTGCTAGCAGCTCGTCAAGCCAAGAGACCCAGTACTTC
>15|NA|once|TRBV12-3/TRBV12-4|TRBJ1-2
CASSFASGRPLGYTF
TGTGCCAGCAGTTTCGCCTCGGGCCGCCCTCTGGGCTACACCTTC
>18|TRBD2|NA|TRBV20-1|TRBJ2-3
CSARSRLAGGFNTDTQYF
TGCAGTGCTAGAAGCCGACTAGCGGGGGGGTTTAACACAGATACGCAGTATTTT
>17|TRBD2|NA|TRBV15|TRBJ2-5
CATSRERLPSGRGTQYF
TGTGCCACCAGCAGAGAAAGGCTGCCTAGCGGCCGGGGTACCCAGTACTTC
>17|NA|NA|TRBV20-1|TRBJ1-1
CSAPSSLGRSMNTEAFF
TGCAGTGCTCCTTCTTCCCTAGGGAGGAGCATGAACACTGAAGCTTTCTTT
>11|NA|NA|TRBV20-1|TRBJ1-2
CSARSNYGYTF
TGCAGTGCTAGGTCGAACTATGGCTACACCTTC
>15|NA|NA|TRBV13|TRBJ1-1
CASSSGVTANTEAFF
TGTGCCAGCAGCTCGGGGGTGACAGCGAACACTGAAGCTTTCTTT
>15|TRBD1|NA|TRBV30|TRBJ1-4
CAWSPEDRTTEKLFF
TGTGCCTGGAGTCCCGAGGACAGGACTACTGAAAAACTGTTTTTT
>14|NA|NA|TRBV20-1|TRBJ2-1
CSATTTFSYNEQFF
TGCAGTGCTACGACTACCTTCTCCTACAATGAGCAGTTCTTC
>14|NA|once|TRBV19|TRBJ2-3
CASSIGERSDTQYF
TGTGCCAGTAGTATCGGAGAGCGGTCAGATACGCAGTATTTT
>14|NA|NA|TRBV4-1|TRBJ2-3
CASSPTLAADTQYF
TGCGCCAGCAGCCCAACCCTAGCAGCAGATACGCAGTATTTT